The rows below give T cell receptor beta chains drawn from one sample of a study of T cells in Graves' hyperthyroidism and ophthalmopathy. TCRdb re-called the multiplex PCR reads with MiXCR, one entry per CDR3 protein. The table lists some 600,000 distinct CDR3 sequences, 46% of them singletons. Sequenced material: peripheral blood or thyroid tissue (not recorded which). All receptors derive from a woman between 18 and 30 years old with Graves' hyperthyroidism. Both conserved end residues are part of each CDR3.

v_call,cdr3_aa
TRBV7-8,CASSFRLGVLPQHF
TRBV14,CASSQALTGGYTIYF
TRBV5-1,CASSLNVGPYEQYF
TRBV7-2,CASSLPGVEQPQHF
TRBV4-2,CASSQLFAGVYEQYF
TRBV7-9,CASSWQNQETQYF
TRBV24-1,CATSDLGEAEGNTGELFF
TRBV4-3,CASSQVRGQETQYF
TRBV11-1,CASRFSGSTYEQYF
TRBV7-2,CASSLLGAGETQYF
TRBV15,CATSRADRGGANVLTF
TRBV5-1,CASSLAGTSDTGELFF
TRBV7-9,CASSLALRVPQWPQHF
TRBV7-2,CASSQEVRAGNQPQHF
TRBV7-2,CASSSQGEETQYF
TRBV20-1,CSATGTGVYEQYF
TRBV25-1,CASSEVVAGGYNEQFF
TRBV12-3/TRBV12-4,CASSFSPNQPRHF
TRBV11-3,CASRDMDRGPYEQYF